This T cell receptor beta chain comes out of a study of blood T cell repertoires in COVID-19. Looking at the study overall: Researchers got acute and convalescent COVID-19 samples from the United States, Italy and Spain.

The repertoire was sequenced with immunoSEQ multiplex PCR; TCRdb's copy has only in-frame clones and lacks some. In the table there are 200,000 to 250,000 clones, about 79% of which are singletons. CDR1 DFQATT and CDR2 SNEGSKA come from the germline V gene (reference sequence). This CDR3 has 11 residues. Trimming stripped 6 bases from V and 7 bases from J, with 12 bases between. The sequenced material came from peripheral blood. The receptor comes from a man older than 75 with acute or convalescent COVID-19. The V gene is TRBV20-1, the J gene TRBJ1-2; no clear D. The CDR3 sequence: CSAARVPGYTF. The CDR3 DNA is TGCAGTGCCGCACGGGTCCCTGGCTACACCTTC.